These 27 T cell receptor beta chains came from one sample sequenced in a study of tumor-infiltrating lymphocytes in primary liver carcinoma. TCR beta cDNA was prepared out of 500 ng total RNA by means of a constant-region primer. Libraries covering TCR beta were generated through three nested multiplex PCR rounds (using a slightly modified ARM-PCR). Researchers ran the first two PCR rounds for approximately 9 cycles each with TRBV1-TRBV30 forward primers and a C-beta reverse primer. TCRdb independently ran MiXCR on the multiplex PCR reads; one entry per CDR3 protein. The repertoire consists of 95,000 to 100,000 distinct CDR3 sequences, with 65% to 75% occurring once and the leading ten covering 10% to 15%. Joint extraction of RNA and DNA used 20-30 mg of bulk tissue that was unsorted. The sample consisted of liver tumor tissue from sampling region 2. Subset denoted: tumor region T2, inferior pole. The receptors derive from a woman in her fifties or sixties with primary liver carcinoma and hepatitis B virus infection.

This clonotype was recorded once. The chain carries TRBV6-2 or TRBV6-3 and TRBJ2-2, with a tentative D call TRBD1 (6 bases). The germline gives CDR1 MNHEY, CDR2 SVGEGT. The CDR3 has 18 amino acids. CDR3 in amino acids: CDRSYSSFRTDNTGELFF. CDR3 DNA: TGTGACCGCAGTTACTCGAGTTTTCGGACAGATAACACCGGGGAGCTGTTTTTT.

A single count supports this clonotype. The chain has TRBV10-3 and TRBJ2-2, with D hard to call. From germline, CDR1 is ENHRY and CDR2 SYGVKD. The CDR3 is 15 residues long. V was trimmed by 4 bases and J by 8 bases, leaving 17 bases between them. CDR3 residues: CAISGSTVGTGELFF. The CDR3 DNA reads TGTGCCATCAGTGGGAGTACAGTTGGCACGGGGGAGCTGTTTTTT.

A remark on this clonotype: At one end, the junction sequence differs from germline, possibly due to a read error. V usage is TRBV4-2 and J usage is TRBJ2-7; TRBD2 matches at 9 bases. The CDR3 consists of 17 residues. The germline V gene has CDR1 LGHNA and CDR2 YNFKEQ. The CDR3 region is CASSQRDGLARSYEQYF. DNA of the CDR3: TGTGCCAGTAGCCAAAGGGATGGACTAGCGCGTTCCTACGAGCAGTACTTC.

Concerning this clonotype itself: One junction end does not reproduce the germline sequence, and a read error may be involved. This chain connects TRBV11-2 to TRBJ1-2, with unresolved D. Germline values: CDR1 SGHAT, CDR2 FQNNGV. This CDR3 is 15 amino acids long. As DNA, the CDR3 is TGTACCAGCAGCTTAGAGAGTGCGGGTTACCGTGGCTACACCTTC. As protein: CTSSLESAGYRGYTF.

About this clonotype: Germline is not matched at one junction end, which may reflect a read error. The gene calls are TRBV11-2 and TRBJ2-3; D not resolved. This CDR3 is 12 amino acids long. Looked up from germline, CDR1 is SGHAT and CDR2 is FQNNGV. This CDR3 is CVSSPWADTRYF. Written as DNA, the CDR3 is TGTGTCAGCAGCCCCTGGGCTGATACGCGGTATTTT.

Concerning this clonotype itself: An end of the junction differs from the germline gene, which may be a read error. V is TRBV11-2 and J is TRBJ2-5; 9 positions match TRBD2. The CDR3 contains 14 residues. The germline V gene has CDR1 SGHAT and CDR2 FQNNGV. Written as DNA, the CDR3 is TGTGCCAGCCGCCTTAGCGGGGGCAAAGAGACCCAGTACTTT. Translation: CASRLSGGKETQYF.

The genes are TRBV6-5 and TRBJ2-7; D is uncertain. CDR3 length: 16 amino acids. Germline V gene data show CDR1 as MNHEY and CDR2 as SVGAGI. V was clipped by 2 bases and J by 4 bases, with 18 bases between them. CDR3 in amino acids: CASSYARQQSSYEQYF. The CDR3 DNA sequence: TGTGCCAGCAGTTACGCTCGCCAGCAGAGCTCATACGAGCAGTACTTC.

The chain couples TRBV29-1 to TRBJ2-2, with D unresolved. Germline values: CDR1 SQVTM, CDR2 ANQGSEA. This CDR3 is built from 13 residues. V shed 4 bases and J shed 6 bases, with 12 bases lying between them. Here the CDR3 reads CSVAPVPAGELFF. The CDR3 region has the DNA TGCAGCGTTGCCCCAGTCCCGGCCGGGGAGCTGTTTTTT.

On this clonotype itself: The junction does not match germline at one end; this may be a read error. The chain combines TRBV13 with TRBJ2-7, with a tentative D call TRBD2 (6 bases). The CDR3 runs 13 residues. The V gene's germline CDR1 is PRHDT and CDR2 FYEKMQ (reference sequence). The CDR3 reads CTSSLAARDEQYF. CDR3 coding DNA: TGTACCAGCAGCTTAGCGGCCCGGGATGAGCAGTACTTC.

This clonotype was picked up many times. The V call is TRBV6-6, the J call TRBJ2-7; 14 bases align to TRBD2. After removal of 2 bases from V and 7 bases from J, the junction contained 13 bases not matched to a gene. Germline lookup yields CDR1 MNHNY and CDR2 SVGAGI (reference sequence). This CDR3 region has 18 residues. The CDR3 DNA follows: TGTGCCAGCAGTTACAATCCTCTCGGGACTAGCGGGAGTTATGAGCAGTACTTC. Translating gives CASSYNPLGTSGSYEQYF.

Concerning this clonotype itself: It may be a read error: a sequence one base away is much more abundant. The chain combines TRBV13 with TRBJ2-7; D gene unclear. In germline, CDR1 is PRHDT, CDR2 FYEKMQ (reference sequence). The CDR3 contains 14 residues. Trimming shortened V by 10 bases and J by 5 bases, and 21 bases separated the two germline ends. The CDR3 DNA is TGTGCCAACATGAAGAAAACGGAAGTAAACGAGCAGTACTTC. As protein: CANMKKTEVNEQYF.

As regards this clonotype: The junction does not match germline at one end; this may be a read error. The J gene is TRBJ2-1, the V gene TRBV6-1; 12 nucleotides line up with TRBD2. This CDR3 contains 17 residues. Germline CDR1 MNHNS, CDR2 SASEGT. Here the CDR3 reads CASEFLTSGSDGDEHLF. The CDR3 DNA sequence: TGTGCCAGCGAGTTCCTGACTAGCGGGAGCGATGGGGATGAGCATCTCTTC.

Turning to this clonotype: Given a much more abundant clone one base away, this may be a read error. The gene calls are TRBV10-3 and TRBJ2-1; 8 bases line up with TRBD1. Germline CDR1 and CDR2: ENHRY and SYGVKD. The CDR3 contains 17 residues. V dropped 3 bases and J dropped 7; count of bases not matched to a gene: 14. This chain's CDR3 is CAISDHSGTGEENEQFF. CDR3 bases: TGTGCCATCAGTGATCACTCCGGGACAGGAGAAGAGAATGAGCAGTTCTTC.

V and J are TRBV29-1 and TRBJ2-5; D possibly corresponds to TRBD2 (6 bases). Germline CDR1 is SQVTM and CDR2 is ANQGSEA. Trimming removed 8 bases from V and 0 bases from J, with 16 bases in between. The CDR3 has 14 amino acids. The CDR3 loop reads CSTSPPANQETQYF. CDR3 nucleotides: TGCAGCACTAGCCCCCCAGCGAACCAAGAGACCCAGTACTTC.

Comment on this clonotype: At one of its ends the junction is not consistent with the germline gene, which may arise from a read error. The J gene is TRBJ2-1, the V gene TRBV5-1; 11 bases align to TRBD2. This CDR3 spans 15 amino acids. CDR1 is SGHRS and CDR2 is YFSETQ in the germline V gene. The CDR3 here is CASSLLAGVYKEQFF. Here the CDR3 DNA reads TGCGCCAGTAGCTTACTAGCGGGAGTATACAAAGAGCAGTTCTTC.

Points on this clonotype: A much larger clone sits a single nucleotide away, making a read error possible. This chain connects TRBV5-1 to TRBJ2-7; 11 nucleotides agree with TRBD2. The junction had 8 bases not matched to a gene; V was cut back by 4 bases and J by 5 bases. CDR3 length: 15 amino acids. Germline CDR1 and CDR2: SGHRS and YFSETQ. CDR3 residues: CASSDQLAGDNEQYF. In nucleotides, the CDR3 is TGCGCCAGCAGCGACCAACTAGCGGGAGACAACGAGCAGTACTTC. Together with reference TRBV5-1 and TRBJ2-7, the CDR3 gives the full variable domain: KAGVTQTPRYLIKTRGQQVTLSCSPISGHRSVSWYQQTPGQGLQFLFEYFSETQRNKGNFPGRFSGRQFSNSRSEMNVSTLELGDSALYLCASSDQLAGDNEQYFGPGTRLTVT.

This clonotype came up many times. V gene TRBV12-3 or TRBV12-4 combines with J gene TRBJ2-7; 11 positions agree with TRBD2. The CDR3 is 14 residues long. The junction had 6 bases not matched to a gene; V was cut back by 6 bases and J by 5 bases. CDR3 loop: CASRIAGGSNEQYF. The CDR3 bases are TGTGCCAGCAGGATAGCGGGAGGGAGCAACGAGCAGTACTTC.

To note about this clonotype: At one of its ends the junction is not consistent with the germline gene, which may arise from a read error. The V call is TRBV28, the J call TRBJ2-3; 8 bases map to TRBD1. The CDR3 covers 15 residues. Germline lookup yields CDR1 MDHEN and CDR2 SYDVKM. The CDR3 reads CTSKPPGGRTDTQYF. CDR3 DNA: TGTACCAGCAAACCCCCAGGGGGCAGGACAGATACGCAGTATTTT.

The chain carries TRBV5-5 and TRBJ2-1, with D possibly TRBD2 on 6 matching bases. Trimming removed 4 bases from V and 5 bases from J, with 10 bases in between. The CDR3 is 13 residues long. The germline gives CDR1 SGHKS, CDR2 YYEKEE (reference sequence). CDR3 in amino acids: CASSKTSDNEQFF. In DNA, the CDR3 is TGTGCCAGCAGCAAGACTAGTGACAATGAGCAGTTCTTC.

DNA of the CDR3: TGCAGTGCTAGAGGACCAAGGACGGGGAGCTCCTACAATGAGCAGTTCTTC. Translated, it gives CSARGPRTGSSYNEQFF. This chain joins TRBV20-1 and TRBJ2-1, with TRBD2 as a possible D gene (5 bases). CDR1 and CDR2 from the germline V gene are DFQATT and SNEGSKA (reference sequence). Deletions cut 1 base from V and 0 bases from J, with 16 bases between. The CDR3 runs to 17 residues.

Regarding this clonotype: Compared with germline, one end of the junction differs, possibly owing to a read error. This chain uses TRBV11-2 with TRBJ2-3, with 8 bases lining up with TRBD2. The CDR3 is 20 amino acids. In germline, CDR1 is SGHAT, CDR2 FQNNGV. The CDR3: CTSSLDLSVKAGEGIDTQYF. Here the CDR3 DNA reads TGTACCAGCAGCTTAGATCTAAGTGTGAAAGCGGGAGAAGGGATAGATACGCAGTATTTT.

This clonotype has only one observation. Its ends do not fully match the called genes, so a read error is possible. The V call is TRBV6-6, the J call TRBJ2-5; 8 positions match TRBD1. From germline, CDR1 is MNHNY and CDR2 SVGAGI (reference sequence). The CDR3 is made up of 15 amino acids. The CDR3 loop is CVSSYRQGYQETKYF. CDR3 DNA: TGTGTCAGCAGTTACAGACAGGGGTACCAAGAGACCAAGTACTTC.

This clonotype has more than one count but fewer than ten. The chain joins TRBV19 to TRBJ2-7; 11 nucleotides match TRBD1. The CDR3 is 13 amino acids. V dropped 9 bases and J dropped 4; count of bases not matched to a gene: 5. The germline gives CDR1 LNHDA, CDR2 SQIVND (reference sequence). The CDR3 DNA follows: TGTGCCAGCGGACAGGGGGCGGTTTACGAGCAGTACTTC. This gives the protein CASGQGAVYEQYF. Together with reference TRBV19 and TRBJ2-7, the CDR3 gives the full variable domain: DGGITQSPKYLFRKEGQNVTLSCEQNLNHDAMYWYRQDPGQGLRLIYYSQIVNDFQKGDIAEGYSVSREKKESFPLTVTSAQKNPTAFYLCASGQGAVYEQYFGPGTRLTVT.

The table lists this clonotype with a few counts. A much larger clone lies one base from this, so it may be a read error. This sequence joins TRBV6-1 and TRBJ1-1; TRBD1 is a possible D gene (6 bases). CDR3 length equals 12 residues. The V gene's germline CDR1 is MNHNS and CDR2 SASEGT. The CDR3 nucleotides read TGTGTCAGCAGTCCACAGGGCCCTGAAGCTTTCTTT. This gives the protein CVSSPQGPEAFF.

The CDR3 region is CASRSPGQGALADSTGELFF. The CDR3 region has the DNA TGTGCCAGCAGATCTCCGGGACAGGGTGCACTAGCGGACAGCACCGGGGAGCTGTTTTTT. The chain is built from TRBV7-9 and TRBJ2-2; D possibly corresponds to TRBD1 (9 bases). Trimming shortened V by 6 bases and J by 4 bases, and 30 bases separated the two germline ends. Germline V gene lookup returns CDR1 SEHNR and CDR2 FQNEAQ (reference sequence). This CDR3 is 20 amino acids long.

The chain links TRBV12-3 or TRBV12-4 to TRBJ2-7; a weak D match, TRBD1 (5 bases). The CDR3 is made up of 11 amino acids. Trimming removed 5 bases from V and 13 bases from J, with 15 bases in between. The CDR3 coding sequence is TGTGCCAGCAGTCTGGATTGGGGCATTTACTTC. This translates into CASSLDWGIYF.

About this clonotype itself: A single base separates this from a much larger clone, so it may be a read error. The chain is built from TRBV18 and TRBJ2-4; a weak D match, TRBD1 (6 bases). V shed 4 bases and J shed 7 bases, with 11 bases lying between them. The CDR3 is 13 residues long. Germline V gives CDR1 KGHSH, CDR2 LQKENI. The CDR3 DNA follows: TGTGCCAGCTCACTTACTGGGGGCAACATTCAGTACTTC. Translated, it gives CASSLTGGNIQYF.